The 13 T cell receptor beta chains below all came from one sample that was sequenced in a study of TIL therapy for anti-PD-1-resistant metastatic lung cancer. The immunoSEQ assay was v3. Assay used: immunoSEQ multiplex PCR; TCRdb lists only in-frame clones, some missing. The table lists roughly 46,000 clones, 70% to 90% of them singletons. Indicated time point: pre-treatment sample, taken before nivolumab and TIL therapy. The sequenced sample was blood, obtained at baseline. These receptors came from a person aged 25-85 years with non-small cell lung cancer.

The chain carries TRBV9 and TRBJ1-3, with D perhaps TRBD1 (5 bases). The CDR3 covers 16 residues. CDR1 SGDLS and CDR2 YYNGEE come from the germline V gene. The ends were cut back, 3 bases at V and 0 bases at J, with 13 bases in the middle. The CDR3 DNA follows: TGTGCCAGCAGCGGTTACAGGTTAGGCTCTGGAAACACCATATATTTT. Translated: CASSGYRLGSGNTIYF.

The rearrangement joins TRBV30 to TRBJ2-1; D uncertain. V lost 8 bases, J lost 6 bases, and 17 bases lay in between. There are 13 residues in the CDR3. Germline V gene data show CDR1 as GTSNPN and CDR2 as SVGIG (reference sequence). This chain's CDR3 is CAAGPNAPNEQFF. DNA for the CDR3: TGTGCCGCCGGGCCCAATGCCCCCAATGAGCAGTTCTTC.

V usage is TRBV27 and J usage is TRBJ1-6; 8 bases are shared with TRBD1. CDR3 length: 15 amino acids. After removal of 2 bases from V and 9 bases from J, the junction contained 6 bases not matched to a gene. Germline assignment: CDR1 MNHEY and CDR2 SMNVEV (reference sequence). The CDR3 here is CASSLGTGGLSPLHF. CDR3 nucleotides: TGTGCCAGCAGTTTAGGAACAGGGGGTCTTTCACCCCTCCACTTT.

The chain couples TRBV6-5 to TRBJ2-2, with TRBD1 matching 7 bases. This CDR3 is 15 amino acids long. V was pared by 7 bases and J by 2 bases, with 7 bases of the junction left unmatched. CDR1 is MNHEY and CDR2 is SVGAGI in the germline V gene. This CDR3 reads CASTLTGYNTGELFF. The CDR3 DNA reads TGTGCCAGCACCCTGACAGGGTATAACACCGGGGAGCTGTTTTTT.

V and J are TRBV6-5 and TRBJ2-7; 7 nucleotides match TRBD2. CDR3 length: 16 residues. V lost 0 bases, J lost 1 base, and 6 bases stayed unmatched. Germline V gene lookup returns CDR1 MNHEY and CDR2 SVGAGI. The CDR3 nucleotides read TGTGCCAGCAGTTACTCCGCGGGAGTATTTTCCTACGAGCAGTACTTC. Its protein product is CASSYSAGVFSYEQYF.

A single count supports this clone. The chain links TRBV5-1 to TRBJ1-1; D is possibly TRBD1 (5 bases). V was trimmed by 0 bases and J by 1 base, leaving 7 bases between them. Germline values: CDR1 SGHRS, CDR2 YFSETQ. This CDR3 has 14 amino acids. CDR3 nucleotide sequence: TGCGCCAGCAGCTTGGATACAGGGAACACTGAAGCTTTCTTT. Translated: CASSLDTGNTEAFF.

This clone was recorded once. V usage is TRBV10-3 and J usage is TRBJ1-6; no reliable D call. The CDR3 has 13 amino acids. Germline-derived CDR1 and CDR2 are ENHRY and SYGVKD. The V and J ends lost 8 bases and 6 bases respectively, with 11 bases between them. The CDR3 DNA sequence: TGTGCCATCCACAGCGCATTTAATTCACCCCTCCACTTT. This sequence encodes CAIHSAFNSPLHF.

The chain has TRBV28 and TRBJ2-1; no clear D. Germline CDR1 MDHEN, CDR2 SYDVKM. The CDR3 is 13 amino acids. Trimming cost V 8 bases and J 2 bases, with 10 bases left between them. CDR3 sequence: CASCGITYNEQFF. The DNA for the CDR3 is TGTGCCAGCTGTGGGATTACCTACAATGAGCAGTTCTTC.

The rearrangement uses TRBV4-3 and TRBJ2-1, with TRBD1 matching over 9 bases. CDR3 length: 15 amino acids. Trimming removed 0 bases from V and 9 bases from J; junction bases left unmatched: 6. Germline loops: CDR1 LGHNA, CDR2 YSLEER. CDR3 region: CASSQDRDRAFEQFF. The CDR3 DNA reads TGCGCCAGCAGCCAAGACCGGGACAGGGCTTTTGAGCAGTTCTTC.

The CDR3 bases are TGTGCCAGCAGTACTTACGGGGAAGAGACCCAGTACTTC. Protein sequence: CASSTYGEETQYF. This rearrangement joins TRBV12-3 or TRBV12-4 to TRBJ2-5, with a weak D call TRBD2 (5 bases). The V gene lost 5 bases and the J gene lost 3 bases, with 10 bases spanning the gap. There are 13 residues in the CDR3.

This chain links TRBV10-3 with TRBJ1-5, with D tentatively TRBD1 (5 bases). The CDR3 length is 13 residues. Per germline, CDR1 ENHRY and CDR2 SYGVKD. V lost 8 bases, J lost 4 bases, and 12 bases lay in between. The CDR3 region is CAIRDQVNQPQHF. The CDR3 coding sequence is TGTGCCATCCGGGACCAAGTAAATCAGCCCCAGCATTTT.

In this sample, this clone turned up a few times. J is TRBJ1-2 and V is TRBV7-2; no clear D. The CDR3 runs to 14 residues. CDR1 and CDR2 from the germline V gene are SGHTA and FQGNSA. The V and J ends lost 2 bases and 8 bases respectively, with 15 bases between them. CDR3 region: CASSLPRGAGGYTF. The CDR3 coding sequence is TGTGCCAGCAGCTTACCCCGGGGAGCGGGCGGCTACACCTTC.

The rearrangement joins TRBV28 to TRBJ2-4; 13 positions agree with TRBD2. V gave up 1 base and J gave up 3 bases; unmatched junction bases: 6. The CDR3 is made up of 18 amino acids. Germline V CDR1 and CDR2: MDHEN, SYDVKM. The CDR3: CASSLLLAGGIGKNIQYF. CDR3 sequence (DNA): TGTGCCAGCAGTTTATTACTAGCGGGAGGGATTGGCAAAAACATTCAGTACTTC.